Reported below is one T cell receptor (beta chain). What it recognizes is unknown. The data are from a study of cytomegalovirus exposure and HLA in healthy donors. Background on the study: Tens of millions of unique TCRs from HLA-typed donors made up an early data release.

In the PCR, 60 Vbeta and 13 Jbeta primers were used. The protocol was immunoSEQ multiplex PCR, while the TCRdb copy is restricted to in-frame clones and leaves out a portion. The sample yields 95,000 to 150,000 clones, roughly 70% seen once. Study-level findings and limits: Earlier findings revealed that most TCR beta V segments proved productive either about 87% or about 30% of the time. Rarity characterized most TCR sequences, yet some public TCRs appeared in many donors. Analyses of presence/absence relied on an assumption of roughly uniform sequencing depth across donors.

Germline V gene data show CDR1 as SGHNT and CDR2 as YENEEA. The CDR3 has 16 amino acids. Trimming took 6 bases from V and 5 from J; bases not matched to a gene: 13. This receptor was obtained from a man younger than 45 in good health and CMV-seronegative. The V and J genes are TRBV11-3 and TRBJ2-3, with 8 bases that match TRBD2. Sequencing was performed on PBMCs. The CDR3 loop is CASRRVGGDARDTQYF. DNA of the CDR3: TGTGCCAGCAGAAGGGTCGGGGGGGACGCGCGAGATACGCAGTATTTT.